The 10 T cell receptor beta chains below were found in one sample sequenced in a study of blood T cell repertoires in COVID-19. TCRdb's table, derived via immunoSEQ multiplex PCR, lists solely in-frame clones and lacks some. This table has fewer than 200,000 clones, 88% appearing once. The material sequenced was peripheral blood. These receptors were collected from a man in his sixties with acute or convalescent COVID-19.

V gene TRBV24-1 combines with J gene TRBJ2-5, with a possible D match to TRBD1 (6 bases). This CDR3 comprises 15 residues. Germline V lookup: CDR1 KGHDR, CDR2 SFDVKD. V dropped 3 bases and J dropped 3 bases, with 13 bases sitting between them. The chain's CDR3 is CATSDRPGTKETQYF. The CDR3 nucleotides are TGTGCCACCAGTGATCGGCCCGGGACAAAAGAGACCCAGTACTTC.

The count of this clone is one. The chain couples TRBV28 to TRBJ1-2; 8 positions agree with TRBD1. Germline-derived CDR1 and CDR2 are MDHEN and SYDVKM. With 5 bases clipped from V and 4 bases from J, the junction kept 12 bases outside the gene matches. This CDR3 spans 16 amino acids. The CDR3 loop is CASSRPPGTGFYGYTF. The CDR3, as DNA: TGTGCCAGCAGTCGACCTCCCGGGACAGGCTTCTATGGCTACACCTTC.

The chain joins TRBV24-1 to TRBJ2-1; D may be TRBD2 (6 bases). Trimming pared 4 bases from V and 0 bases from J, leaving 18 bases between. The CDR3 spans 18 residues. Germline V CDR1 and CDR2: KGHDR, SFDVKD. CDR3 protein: CATSDPKTETSSYNEQFF. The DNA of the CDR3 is TGTGCCACCAGTGACCCTAAGACAGAGACTAGCTCCTACAATGAGCAGTTCTTC.

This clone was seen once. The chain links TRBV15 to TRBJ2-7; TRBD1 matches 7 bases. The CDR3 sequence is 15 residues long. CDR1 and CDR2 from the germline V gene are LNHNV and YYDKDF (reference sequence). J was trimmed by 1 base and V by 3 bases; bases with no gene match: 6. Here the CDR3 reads CATSSEQGRSYEQYF. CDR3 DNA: TGTGCCACCAGCAGTGAACAGGGGAGATCCTACGAGCAGTACTTC.

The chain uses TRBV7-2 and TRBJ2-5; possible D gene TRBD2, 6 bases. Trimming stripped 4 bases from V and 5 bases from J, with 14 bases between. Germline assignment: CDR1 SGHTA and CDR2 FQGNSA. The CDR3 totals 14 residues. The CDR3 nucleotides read TGTGCCAGCAGCTCAAGCCGGGGGAGCGAGACCCAGTACTTC. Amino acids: CASSSSRGSETQYF.

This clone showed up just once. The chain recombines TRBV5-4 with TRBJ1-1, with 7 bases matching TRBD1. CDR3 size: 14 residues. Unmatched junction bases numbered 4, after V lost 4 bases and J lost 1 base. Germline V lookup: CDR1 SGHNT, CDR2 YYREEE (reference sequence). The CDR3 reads CASSPGTANTEAFF. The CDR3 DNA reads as TGTGCCAGCAGCCCGGGGACAGCGAACACTGAAGCTTTCTTT.

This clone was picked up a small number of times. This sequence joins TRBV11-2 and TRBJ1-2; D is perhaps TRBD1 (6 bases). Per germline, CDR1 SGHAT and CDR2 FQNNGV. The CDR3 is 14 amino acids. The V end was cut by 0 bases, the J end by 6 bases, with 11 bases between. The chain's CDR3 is CASSLDVGGNGYTF. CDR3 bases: TGTGCCAGCAGCTTAGATGTAGGGGGAAATGGCTACACCTTC.

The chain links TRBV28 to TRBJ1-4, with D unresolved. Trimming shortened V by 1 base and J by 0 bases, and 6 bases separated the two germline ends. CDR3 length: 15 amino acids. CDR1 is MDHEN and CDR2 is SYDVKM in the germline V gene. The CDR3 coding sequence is TGTGCCAGCAGTTTATATCGGGCAACTAATGAAAAACTGTTTTTT. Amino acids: CASSLYRATNEKLFF.

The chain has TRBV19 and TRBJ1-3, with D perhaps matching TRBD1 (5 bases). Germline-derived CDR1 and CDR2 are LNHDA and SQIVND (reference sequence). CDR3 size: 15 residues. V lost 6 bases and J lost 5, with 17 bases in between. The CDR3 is CASSDSAAGRNTIYF. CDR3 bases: TGTGCCAGTAGCGATTCGGCGGCAGGGCGAAACACCATATATTTT.

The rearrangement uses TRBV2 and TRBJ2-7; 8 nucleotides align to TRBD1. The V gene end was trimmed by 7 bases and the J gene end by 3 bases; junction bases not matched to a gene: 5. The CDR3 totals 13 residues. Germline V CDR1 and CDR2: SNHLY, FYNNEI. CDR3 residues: CASKRQGNYEQYV. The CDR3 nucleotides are TGTGCCAGCAAACGACAGGGGAACTACGAGCAGTACGTC.